The present entry profiles one T cell receptor (beta chain) with its context. The antigen is unknown. Study-level points and caveats: Larger-cohort validation covered only one TCR beta V-J rearrangement.

After constant-region reverse-primer amplification, full-length variable regions underwent semi-nested PCR with Nested Universal Primer A. TCRdb passed the 5' RACE reads through MiXCR, listing each CDR3 protein once. The repertoire includes thousands of distinct CDR3 sequences, 65% to 75% of them detected once, and about 3.9% sits in the top ten. After removal of 4 bases from V and 3 bases from J, the junction contained 5 bases not matched to a gene. This CDR3 spans 14 amino acids. CDR1 and CDR2 from the germline V gene are MNHNS and SASEGT. The genes are TRBV6-1 and TRBJ2-7; 8 nucleotides match TRBD2. The source material was memory CD4+ T cells sorted from a lymph node. Indicated subset: memory CD4+ T cells, CD4+CD45RO+CD25-. The source of this sequence is a female donor with breast cancer. The CDR3 sequence: CASSVGLVDYEQYF. The CDR3 nucleotides read TGTGCCAGCAGTGTGGGACTAGTAGACTACGAGCAGTACTTC.